A single T cell receptor beta chain is shown here with its context. CDR3 length: 16 residues. With 3 bases clipped from V and 1 base from J, the junction kept 4 bases outside the gene matches. Germline loops: CDR1 LNHDA, CDR2 SQIVND (reference sequence). This sample was included in a study of blood T cell repertoires in COVID-19. TCRdb keeps only in-frame clones here, not all; method: immunoSEQ multiplex PCR. The table includes some 110,000 clones, roughly 84% detected once. Sequenced material: peripheral blood. The chain carries TRBV19 and TRBJ1-5; 9 positions agree with TRBD1. The TCR was taken from a man between 35 and 55 years old with acute or convalescent COVID-19. Here the CDR3 reads CASSMGQGISNQPQHF. CDR3 sequence (DNA): TGTGCCAGTAGTATGGGACAGGGTATCAGCAATCAGCCCCAGCATTTT.